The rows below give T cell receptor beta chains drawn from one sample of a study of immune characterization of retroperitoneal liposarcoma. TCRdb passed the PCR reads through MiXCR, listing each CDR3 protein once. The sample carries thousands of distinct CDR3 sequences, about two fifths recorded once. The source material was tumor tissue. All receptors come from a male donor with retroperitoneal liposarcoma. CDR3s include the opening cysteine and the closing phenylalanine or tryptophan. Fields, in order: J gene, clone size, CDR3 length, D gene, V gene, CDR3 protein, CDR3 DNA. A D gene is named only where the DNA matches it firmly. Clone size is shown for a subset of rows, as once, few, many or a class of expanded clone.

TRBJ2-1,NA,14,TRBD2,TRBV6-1,CASRVGLAGNEQFF,TGTGCCAGCAGGGTTGGGCTAGCGGGAAATGAGCAGTTCTTC
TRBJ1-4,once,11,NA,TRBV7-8,CASSLTEKLFF,TGTGCCAGCAGCTTGACTGAAAAACTGTTTTTT
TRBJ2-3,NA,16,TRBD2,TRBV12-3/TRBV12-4,CASSLRGGTLTDTQYF,TGTGCCAGCAGTTTACGGGGGGGGACATTGACAGATACGCAGTATTTT
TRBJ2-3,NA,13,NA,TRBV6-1,CASTGRNTDTQYF,TGTGCCAGCACGGGGAGGAACACAGATACGCAGTATTTT
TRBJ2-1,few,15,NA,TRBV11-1,CASSLEFAGNNEQFF,TGTGCCAGCAGCTTAGAATTTGCAGGGAACAATGAGCAGTTCTTC
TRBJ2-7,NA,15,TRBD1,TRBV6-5,CASSYSPGQGSEQYF,TGTGCCAGCAGTTACTCACCGGGACAGGGATCCGAGCAGTACTTC
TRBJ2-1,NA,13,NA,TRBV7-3,CASSLYRGNEQFF,TGTGCCAGCAGCTTATATCGGGGGAATGAGCAGTTCTTC
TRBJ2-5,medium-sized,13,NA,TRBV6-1,CASRVHGYNEQYF,TGTGCCAGCAGAGTACATGGATACAATGAGCAGTACTTC
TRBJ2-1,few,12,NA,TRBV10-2,CASYEGYNEQFF,TGCGCCAGCTACGAGGGGTACAATGAGCAGTTCTTC
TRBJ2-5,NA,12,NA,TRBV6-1,CASSEVEPTQYF,TGTGCCAGCAGTGAAGTGGAGCCGACCCAGTACTTC
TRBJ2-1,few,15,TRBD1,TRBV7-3,CASSLTGTDYNEQFF,TGTGCCAGCAGCTTAACAGGGACAGACTACAATGAGCAGTTCTTC
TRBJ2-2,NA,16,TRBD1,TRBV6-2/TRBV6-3,CASSDRVAVDTGELFF,TGTGCCAGCAGTGACAGGGTGGCGGTAGACACCGGGGAGCTGTTTTTT
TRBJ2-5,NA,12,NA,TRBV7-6,CASSLLWNEQYF,TGTGCCAGCAGCCTCCTATGGAATGAGCAGTACTTC
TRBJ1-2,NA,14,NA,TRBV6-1,CASSEARSFYGYTF,TGTGCCAGCAGTGAAGCGCGGTCATTCTATGGCTACACCTTC
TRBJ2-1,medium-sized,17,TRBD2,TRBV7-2,CASSLAPTSGKGNEQFF,TGTGCCAGCAGCTTAGCCCCAACTAGCGGGAAAGGGAATGAGCAGTTCTTC
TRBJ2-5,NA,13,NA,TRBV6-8,CASREPGVQTQYF,TGTGCCAGCCGGGAGCCAGGCGTACAGACCCAGTACTTC
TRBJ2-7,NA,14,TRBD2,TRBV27,CASRPGLAVYEQYF,TGTGCCAGCAGACCGGGACTAGCGGTGTACGAGCAGTACTTC
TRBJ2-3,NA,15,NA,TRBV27,CASTLDRTSTDTQYF,TGTGCCAGCACCTTAGACAGAACTAGCACAGATACGCAGTATTTT
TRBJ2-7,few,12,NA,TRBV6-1,CAIRLGAYEQYF,TGTGCCATAAGACTAGGGGCTTACGAGCAGTACTTC
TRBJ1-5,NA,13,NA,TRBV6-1,CASITDNNQPQHF,TGTGCCAGCATAACAGATAACAATCAGCCCCAGCATTTT
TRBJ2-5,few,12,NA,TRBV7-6,CASSFQQGTQYF,TGTGCCAGCAGCTTCCAACAGGGGACCCAGTACTTC
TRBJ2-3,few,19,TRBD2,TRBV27,CASRATGLAGQSSTDTQYF,TGTGCCAGCAGAGCCACGGGGCTAGCGGGACAGTCTAGCACAGATACGCAGTATTTT
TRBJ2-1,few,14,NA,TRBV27,CASGLKPDPYEQFF,TGTGCCAGCGGTTTAAAACCCGATCCCTACGAGCAGTTCTTC
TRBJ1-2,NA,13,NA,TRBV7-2,CASSSRGGDGYTF,TGTGCCAGCAGCTCCCGTGGAGGGGATGGCTACACCTTC
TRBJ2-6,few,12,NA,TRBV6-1,CASRGGANVLTF,TGTGCCAGCAGGGGTGGGGCCAACGTCCTGACTTTC
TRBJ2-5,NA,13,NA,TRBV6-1,CANKGRTYNEQYF,TGTGCCAACAAGGGTCGAACCTACAATGAGCAGTACTTC
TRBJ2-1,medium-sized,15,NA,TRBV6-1,CASTPVRGAYNEQFF,TGTGCCAGCACCCCGGTCAGGGGCGCCTACAATGAGCAGTTCTTC
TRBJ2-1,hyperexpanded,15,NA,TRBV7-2,CASSPLYGAYNEQFF,TGTGCCAGCAGCCCTTTGTATGGGGCCTACAATGAGCAGTTCTTC
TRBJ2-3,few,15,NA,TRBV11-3,CASSPRTGVTDTQYF,TGTGCCAGCAGCCCCCGCACGGGAGTAACAGATACGCAGTATTTT
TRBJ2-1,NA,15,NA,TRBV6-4,CASSDGDSEAAEQFF,TGTGCCAGCAGTGACGGGGACTCTGAAGCGGCTGAGCAGTTCTTC
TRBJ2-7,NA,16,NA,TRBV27,CASRTLGQESSYEQYF,TGTGCCAGCAGAACCCTGGGGCAGGAAAGCTCCTACGAGCAGTACTTC
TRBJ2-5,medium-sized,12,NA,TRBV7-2,CASSLGAETQYF,TGTGCCAGCAGCTTAGGAGCAGAGACCCAGTACTTC
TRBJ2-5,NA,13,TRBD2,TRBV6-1,CASSPVDSGGQYF,TGTGCCAGCAGTCCAGTTGACTCGGGGGGGCAGTACTTC
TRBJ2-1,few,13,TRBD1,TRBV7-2,CASSFTGVPEQFF,TGTGCCAGCAGCTTCACAGGGGTGCCTGAGCAGTTCTTC
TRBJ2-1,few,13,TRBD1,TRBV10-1,CASSGTGNNEQFF,TGCGCCAGCAGTGGGACAGGGAACAATGAGCAGTTCTTC
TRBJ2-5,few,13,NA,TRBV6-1,CASSLRAVETQYF,TGTGCCAGCAGTTTGAGGGCGGTGGAGACCCAGTACTTC
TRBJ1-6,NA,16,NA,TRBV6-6,CASSPPRQQYNSPLHF,TGTGCCAGCAGTCCTCCTCGACAGCAATATAATTCACCCCTCCACTTT
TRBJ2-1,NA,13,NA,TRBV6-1,CASSLRAVETQFF,TGTGCCAGCAGTTTGAGGGCGGTGGAGACCCAGTTCTTC
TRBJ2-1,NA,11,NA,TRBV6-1,CASSVHFEQFF,TGTGCCAGCAGTGTCCATTTTGAACAGTTCTTC
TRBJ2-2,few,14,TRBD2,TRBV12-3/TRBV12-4,CASSLAGGTGELFF,TGTGCCAGCAGTTTAGCGGGAGGGACCGGGGAGCTGTTTTTT
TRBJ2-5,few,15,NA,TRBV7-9,CASSLDHLSGRTQYF,TGTGCCAGCAGCTTAGATCATCTGAGCGGAAGGACCCAGTACTTC
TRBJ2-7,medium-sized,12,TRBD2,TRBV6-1,CATMRGRSEQYF,TGTGCCACAATGCGGGGGAGAAGCGAGCAGTACTTC
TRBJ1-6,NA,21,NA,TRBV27,CASSLEPPRSTPSSYNSPLHF,TGTGCCAGCAGCTTGGAGCCGCCCCGATCTACCCCGAGCTCCTATAATTCACCCCTCCACTTT
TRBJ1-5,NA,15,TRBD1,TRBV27,CASSRQGNSNQPQHF,TGTGCCAGCAGCCGACAGGGCAATAGCAATCAGCCCCAGCATTTT
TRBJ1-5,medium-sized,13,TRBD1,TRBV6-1,CAVDRERVQPQHF,TGTGCCGTCGACAGGGAAAGAGTTCAGCCCCAGCATTTT